This TCR beta chain was recovered during a study of Siglec-9 on CD8 T cells in melanoma. Study results and caveats: An effector memory CD8+ subset marked by Siglec-9 reportedly appeared to gather in melanoma.

TCRdb's copy holds only in-frame clones and misses some; the assay was immunoSEQ multiplex PCR. The top ten hold 5.5% to 7.5% of the sample, which has around 30,000 clones, 80% seen once. V lost 7 bases and J 6 bases, leaving 15 bases between the germline ends. Germline loops: CDR1 SGHVS, CDR2 FQNEAQ. CDR3 length equals 14 residues. As for this clone: Its antigen is not identified.

The specimen sequenced was Siglec-9- CD8+ T cells sorted from blood. This receptor was identified in a human donor in good health. The chain couples TRBV7-8 to TRBJ2-2, with D perhaps TRBD2 (5 bases). The CDR3 sequence: CASIISPAAGELFF. In DNA, the CDR3 is TGTGCCAGCATCATAAGTCCAGCGGCCGGGGAGCTGTTTTTT.